The 2 T cell receptor beta chains given below trace back to one sample, sequenced in a study of tumor-infiltrating lymphocytes in glioblastoma multiforme. TCRB libraries came from RNA via three nested multiplex PCR rounds. TCRdb re-called the multiplex PCR reads through MiXCR, storing one row per CDR3 protein. In the table there are 12,000 to 15,000 distinct CDR3 sequences, 65% to 85% of which are singletons. Sequenced sample: brain tumor tissue. Receptor source: a male donor with glioblastoma.

The chain employs TRBV10-2 and TRBJ2-2; 11 bases align to TRBD1. Looked up from germline, CDR1 is WSHSY and CDR2 is SAAADI. CDR3 length equals 16 residues. Losses at the gene ends were 3 bases for V and 4 bases for J; bases not matched to a gene: 4. The CDR3 sequence is CASSDGDRGFTGELFF. CDR3 in DNA: TGCGCCAGCAGTGATGGGGACAGGGGGTTCACCGGGGAGCTGTTTTTT.

The chain uses TRBV20-1 and TRBJ2-1; 14 nucleotides line up with TRBD2. Germline V lookup: CDR1 DFQATT, CDR2 SNEGSKA (reference sequence). The length of the CDR3 is 18 residues. J gave up 4 bases and V 6 bases, and 14 bases lay outside the gene matches. CDR3 amino acids: CSAATGGLAGVPYNEQFF. The CDR3 DNA is TGCAGTGCAGCCACAGGGGGACTAGCGGGAGTCCCTTACAATGAGCAGTTCTTC.